This passage covers 26 T cell receptor beta chains from one sample sequenced in a study of cytomegalovirus exposure and HLA in healthy donors. PCR employed 60 Vbeta and 13 Jbeta primers. This table comes from immunoSEQ multiplex PCR, and its TCRdb copy is limited to in-frame clones, with some not included. The table includes 150,000 or so clones, roughly 9.8% detected once. Sequencing input: PBMCs. These receptor sequences come from a man aged 45-65 years in good health and CMV-seronegative.

This clone was observed a few times. The chain uses TRBV20-1 and TRBJ2-7, with TRBD1 matching 7 bases. V shed 4 bases and J 8 bases; nucleotides not matched to a gene: 5. This CDR3 has 11 amino acids. The germline CDR1 and CDR2 sequences are DFQATT and SNEGSKA (reference sequence). The CDR3 nucleotides read TGCAGTGCTATCACAGGGGAACAGCAGTACTTC. Residues: CSAITGEQQYF.

A few counts support this clone. This chain connects TRBV6-4 to TRBJ2-3, with TRBD2 identical over 11 bases. Unmatched junction bases numbered 6, after V lost 3 bases and J lost 1 base. Germline V gene lookup returns CDR1 MRHNA and CDR2 SNTAGT. CDR3 length equals 17 residues. The CDR3, as DNA: TGTGCCAGCAGTGAGAAACTAGCGGGAGATGGCACAGATACGCAGTATTTT. Translated: CASSEKLAGDGTDTQYF.

V and J are TRBV5-4 and TRBJ2-1, with 12 bases identical to TRBD2. Germline V gene lookup returns CDR1 SGHNT and CDR2 YYREEE (reference sequence). This CDR3 is 16 amino acids long. J was trimmed by 3 bases and V by 3 bases; bases with no gene match: 4. This CDR3 is CASSSLAGGLYNEQFF. The DNA for the CDR3 is TGTGCCAGCAGCTCCCTAGCGGGGGGGCTCTACAATGAGCAGTTCTTC.

This clone has just a few counts. The chain joins TRBV19 to TRBJ2-5; D is possibly TRBD2 (5 bases). V lost 4 bases and J 2 bases, leaving 8 bases between the germline ends. Per germline, CDR1 LNHDA and CDR2 SQIVND (reference sequence). This CDR3 is built from 13 residues. The chain's CDR3 is CASSRSGQETQYF. The CDR3 DNA sequence: TGTGCCAGTAGTAGATCGGGGCAAGAGACCCAGTACTTC.

The chain is built from TRBV11-3 and TRBJ2-2, with TRBD2 identical over 11 bases. Germline V gene data show CDR1 as SGHNT and CDR2 as YENEEA. This CDR3 is 17 amino acids long. The J segment lost 2 bases and the V segment lost 6 bases, leaving 8 bases of the junction unmatched. The CDR3: CASSAASGRYNTGELFF. The CDR3 DNA sequence: TGTGCCAGCAGTGCGGCTAGCGGGAGGTATAACACCGGGGAGCTGTTTTTT.

The V gene is TRBV7-3, the J gene TRBJ1-2, with 7 nucleotides matching TRBD1. Trimming removed 5 bases from V and 0 bases from J; junction bases left unmatched: 9. CDR1 and CDR2 from the germline V gene are SGHTA and FQGTGA. This CDR3 spans 16 amino acids. CDR3 protein: CASSEGQSTSNYGYTF. As DNA, the CDR3 is TGTGCCAGCAGCGAGGGACAGTCTACATCTAACTATGGCTACACCTTC.

The chain joins TRBV7-3 to TRBJ1-1; 8 bases map to TRBD1. Germline trimming cut 5 bases from V and 3 bases from J; bases unmatched to any gene: 14. The germline V gene encodes CDR1 SGHTA and CDR2 FQGTGA. This CDR3 has 17 residues. The CDR3 here is CASSRAGGIVPHTEAFF. CDR3 coding DNA: TGTGCCAGCAGCCGCGCAGGGGGCATTGTACCTCACACTGAAGCTTTCTTT.

The chain carries TRBV6-6 and TRBJ2-1; D remains unclear. The germline V and J ends were trimmed by 0 bases and 7 bases, with 7 bases remaining between them. There are 13 residues in the CDR3. Germline CDR1 MNHNY, CDR2 SVGAGI (reference sequence). The CDR3 loop reads CASSYSSKNEQFF. The CDR3 DNA reads TGTGCCAGCAGTTACTCGAGCAAGAATGAGCAGTTCTTC.

This clone was seen only a few times. The rearrangement links TRBV29-1 to TRBJ2-7, with D unresolved. Per germline, CDR1 SQVTM and CDR2 ANQGSEA. V lost 2 bases and J lost 0, with 14 bases in between. The CDR3 consists of 15 residues. The CDR3 protein is CSVEMSTPSSYEQYF. The CDR3 coding sequence is TGCAGCGTTGAAATGAGTACTCCGAGCTCCTACGAGCAGTACTTC.

In its sample, this clone was seen a few times. The chain uses TRBV30 and TRBJ1-2, with TRBD1 as a possible D gene (6 bases). From germline, CDR1 is GTSNPN and CDR2 SVGIG (reference sequence). This CDR3 contains 13 residues. Trimming removed 5 bases from V and 8 bases from J, with 18 bases in between. CDR3 loop: CAWAAGALMGYTF. The CDR3 DNA reads as TGTGCCTGGGCGGCAGGGGCTCTGATGGGCTACACCTTC.

This clone occurred many times. The chain is built from TRBV7-3 and TRBJ2-7; D is possibly TRBD1 (6 bases). The CDR3 runs to 15 residues. Trimming took 3 bases from V and 3 from J, leaving 15 bases between them. Per germline, CDR1 SGHTA and CDR2 FQGTGA. CDR3 bases: TGTGCCAGCAGCTTGACCGCAGGGGAAAACTACGAGCAGTACTTC. This translates into CASSLTAGENYEQYF.

This chain links TRBV27 with TRBJ1-2; a possible D gene is TRBD1 (6 bases). CDR1 and CDR2 (germline): MNHEY, SMNVEV (reference sequence). V was pared by 7 bases and J by 0 bases, with 15 bases between. This CDR3 has 15 residues. CDR3 sequence: CASTRTATSNYGYTF. CDR3 sequence (DNA): TGTGCCAGCACTAGGACAGCGACTTCTAACTATGGCTACACCTTC.

The CDR3 sequence: CASSPTSGGADEQFF. In nucleotides, the CDR3 is TGCGCCAGCAGCCCGACTAGCGGGGGGGCCGATGAGCAGTTCTTC. This sequence joins TRBV5-1 and TRBJ2-1, with TRBD2 identical over 14 bases. Germline V CDR1 and CDR2: SGHRS, YFSETQ. Trimming cost V 4 bases and J 8 bases; bases outside gene matches: 5. The CDR3 covers 15 residues.

The chain links TRBV23-1 to TRBJ2-6, with TRBD1 as a possible D gene (5 bases). TRBV23-1 carries the ORF label, with uncertain function. The CDR3 loop spans 16 amino acids. V dropped 3 bases and J dropped 4 bases, with 13 bases sitting between them. The CDR3 spells CASSHPGIVGANVLTF. In DNA form, the CDR3 reads TGCGCCAGCAGTCACCCAGGGATTGTCGGGGCCAACGTCCTGACTTTC.

This clone occurred a few times. The chain is built from TRBV30 and TRBJ1-6; D may be TRBD1 (5 bases). Germline CDR1 reads GTSNPN; CDR2 reads SVGIG (reference sequence). CDR3 length: 14 residues. V lost 7 bases, J lost 4 bases, and 14 bases lay in between. CDR3 protein: CASASGGYNSPLHF. As DNA, the CDR3 is TGTGCCTCCGCCAGTGGGGGGTATAATTCACCCCTCCACTTT.

This clone was seen only a few times. V usage is TRBV6-5 and J usage is TRBJ2-7; D might be TRBD2 (6 bases). The germline CDR1 and CDR2 sequences are MNHEY and SVGAGI. The V and J ends lost 7 bases and 0 bases respectively, with 13 bases between them. This CDR3 region has 14 residues. CDR3: CASTPSGGSYEQYF. The CDR3 DNA reads as TGTGCCAGCACCCCATCCGGGGGCTCCTACGAGCAGTACTTC.

This clone was recorded a few times. CDR3 in DNA: TGTGCCAGCCATAACAGGGCCCTGAACACTGAAGCTTTCTTT. Translation: CASHNRALNTEAFF. V gene TRBV5-4 combines with J gene TRBJ1-1, with D possibly TRBD1 on 6 matching bases. Germline CDR1 reads SGHNT; CDR2 reads YYREEE (reference sequence). The CDR3 extends over 14 amino acids. Trimming pared 7 bases from V and 0 bases from J, leaving 13 bases between.

In this sample, this clone turned up a few times. The rearrangement joins TRBV6-6 to TRBJ2-1; tentatively, D is TRBD2 (6 bases). The CDR3 covers 11 residues. V lost 8 bases and J lost 9, with 11 bases in between. Germline loops: CDR1 MNHNY, CDR2 SVGAGI (reference sequence). In DNA, the CDR3 is TGTGCCAGCTTCATGGGGGGTGAGCAGTTCTTC. Its protein is CASFMGGEQFF.

The V call is TRBV21-1, the J call TRBJ1-1; the tabulated D call, TRBD1, remains unverified against the DNA. TRBV21-1 is a known pseudogene. The CDR3 totals 17 residues. DNA of the CDR3: TGTGCCAGCAGCAAAGGAAAGCAGGGGGCGATGAACACTGAAGCTTTCTTT. It translates to CASSKGKQGAMNTEAFF.

This chain uses TRBV6-1 with TRBJ2-7; 9 nucleotides agree with TRBD1. This CDR3 comprises 18 residues. J was trimmed by 0 bases and V by 4 bases; bases with no gene match: 13. CDR1 and CDR2 (germline): MNHNS, SASEGT. The CDR3 nucleotides read TGTGCCAGCAGTGGGGGATTTCGGACAGGGGAGAGCTCCTACGAGCAGTACTTC. Translating it yields CASSGGFRTGESSYEQYF.

V gene TRBV6-1 combines with J gene TRBJ1-1; D is perhaps TRBD1 (6 bases). V lost 6 bases, J lost 3 bases, and 11 bases lay in between. The CDR3 runs to 13 residues. Germline CDR1 MNHNS, CDR2 SASEGT. CDR3 region: CASRWEGDTEAFF. CDR3 bases: TGTGCCAGCAGATGGGAGGGGGACACTGAAGCTTTCTTT.

The V and J genes are TRBV6-5 and TRBJ2-7; 10 nucleotides line up with TRBD1. The V and J ends lost 5 bases and 7 bases, in that order; junction bases with no gene match: 11. Per germline, CDR1 MNHEY and CDR2 SVGAGI. CDR3 size: 15 residues. The CDR3 nucleotides are TGTGCCAGCAGTAGGAAGACAGGGGGCTCTGGGGAGCAGTACTTC. Residues: CASSRKTGGSGEQYF.

The chain has TRBV5-4 and TRBJ2-7; 12 bases align to TRBD1. The CDR3 runs 15 residues. The J segment lost 7 bases and the V segment lost 4 bases, leaving 9 bases of the junction unmatched. CDR1 and CDR2 from the germline V gene are SGHNT and YYREEE (reference sequence). The CDR3 loop reads CASSPRGQGAEEQYF. The CDR3, as DNA: TGTGCCAGCAGCCCGAGGGGACAGGGGGCAGAGGAGCAGTACTTC. Variable domain in full (rest from reference TRBV5-4 and TRBJ2-7): ETGVTQSPTHLIKTRGQQVTLRCSSQSGHNTVSWYQQALGQGPQFIFQYYREEENGRGNFPPRFSGLQFPNYSSELNVNALELDDSALYLCASSPRGQGAEEQYFGPGTRLTVT.

A few counts support this clone. The gene calls are TRBV6-1 and TRBJ2-1; TRBD2 matches at 9 bases. V trimming: 6 bases; J trimming: 5 bases; junction bases outside the gene matches: 2. The germline gives CDR1 MNHNS, CDR2 SASEGT. CDR3 length equals 13 residues. CDR3 protein: CASRLAGNNEQFF. CDR3 nucleotides: TGTGCCAGCAGGCTAGCGGGAAACAATGAGCAGTTCTTC.

This clone was recorded a few times. The chain carries TRBV27 and TRBJ1-1, with D perhaps matching TRBD1 (6 bases). This CDR3 comprises 14 residues. The ends were cut back, 4 bases at V and 2 bases at J, with 11 bases in the middle. The germline CDR1 and CDR2 sequences are MNHEY and SMNVEV (reference sequence). The CDR3 nucleotides read TGTGCCAGCAGTTCAGGACAGTTAAACACTGAAGCTTTCTTT. Encoded protein: CASSSGQLNTEAFF.

This chain links TRBV5-6 with TRBJ2-1; 12 bases fit TRBD2. Germline lookup yields CDR1 SGHDT and CDR2 YYEEEE. This CDR3 spans 16 amino acids. V lost 4 bases to trimming and J lost 4 bases; unmatched junction nucleotides: 6. This CDR3 reads CASSGLTSGGYNEQFF. The DNA of the CDR3 is TGTGCCAGCAGCGGATTGACTAGCGGGGGATACAATGAGCAGTTCTTC.